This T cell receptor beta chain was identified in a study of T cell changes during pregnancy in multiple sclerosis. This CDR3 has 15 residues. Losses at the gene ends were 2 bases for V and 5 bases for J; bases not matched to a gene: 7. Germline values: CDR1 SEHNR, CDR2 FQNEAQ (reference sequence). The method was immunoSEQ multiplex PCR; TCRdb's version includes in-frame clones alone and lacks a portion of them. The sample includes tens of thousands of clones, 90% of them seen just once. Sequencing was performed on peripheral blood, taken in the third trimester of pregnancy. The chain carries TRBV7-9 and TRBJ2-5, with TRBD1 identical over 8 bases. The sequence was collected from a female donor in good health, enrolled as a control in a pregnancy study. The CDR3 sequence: CASSLYQGAGETQYF. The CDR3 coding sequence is TGTGCCAGCAGCTTATATCAGGGGGCAGGGGAGACCCAGTACTTC. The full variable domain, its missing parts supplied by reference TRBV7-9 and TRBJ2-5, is DTGVSQNPRHKITKRGQNVTFRCDPISEHNRLYWYRQTLGQGPEFLTYFQNEAQLEKSRLLSDRFSAERPKGSFSTLEIQRTEQGDSAMYLCASSLYQGAGETQYFGPGTRLLVL.